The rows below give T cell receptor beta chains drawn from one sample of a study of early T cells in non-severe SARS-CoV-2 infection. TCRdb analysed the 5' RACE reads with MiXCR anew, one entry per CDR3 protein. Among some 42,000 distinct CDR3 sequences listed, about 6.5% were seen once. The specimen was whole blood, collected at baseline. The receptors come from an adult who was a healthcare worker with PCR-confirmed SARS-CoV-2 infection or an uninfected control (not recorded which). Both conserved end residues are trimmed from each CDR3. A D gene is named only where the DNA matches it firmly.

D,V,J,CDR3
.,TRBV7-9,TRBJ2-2,ASSLNQGQELF
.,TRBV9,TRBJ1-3,ASSRTAGKDRGNTIY
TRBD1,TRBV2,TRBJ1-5,ASSELGQNNQPQH
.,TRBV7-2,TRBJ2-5,ASSGGRQETQY
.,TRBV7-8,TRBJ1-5,ASSLEMRDISNQPQH
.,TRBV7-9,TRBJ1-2,ASSPGPVYGYT
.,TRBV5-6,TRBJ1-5,ASSLNREQPQH
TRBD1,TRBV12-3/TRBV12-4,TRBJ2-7,ASSPGTGEY
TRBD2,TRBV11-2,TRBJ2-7,ASSSGIGLAGVYEQY
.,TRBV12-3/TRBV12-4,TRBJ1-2,ASSLALDGYT
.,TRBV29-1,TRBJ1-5,SVGGANQPQH
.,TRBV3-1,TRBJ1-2,ASSQGQGMVYT
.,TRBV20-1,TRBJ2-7,SAIGAGDWQY
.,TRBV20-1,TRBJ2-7,SASTAGYEQY
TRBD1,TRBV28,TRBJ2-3,ASSPHRGRRDTQY
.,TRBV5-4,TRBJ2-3,ASSLGGSGTDTQY
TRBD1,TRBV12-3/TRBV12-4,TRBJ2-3,ASSTGQEDTSTDTQY
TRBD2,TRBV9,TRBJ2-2,ASSLRSGGADTGELF